This TCR beta chain was retrieved from a study of blood T cells in healthy people across ages (dated by TCRdb to between 2015 and 2016). In the study overall: Template switching captured roughly one uniquely barcoded TCR beta cDNA molecule per two T cells in model experiments. Age-related changes in TCR beta repertoire diversity were measured in the study by deep sequencing normalized with unique cDNA molecular identifiers. The donors were split into four age groups: young (average about 15 years), middle-aged (about 40), aged (more than 60) and long-lived (roughly 77). Using the same blood draw, the study looked at two additional independent replicas of 1 million unique cDNA reads for two donors, one aged 18 to 30 and the other aged 80 or older. Donors of different ages were randomly distributed across sequencing lanes to avoid experimental bias.

The CDR3 has 11 amino acids, counting the end cysteine and phenylalanine. The entry retains the CDR3 DNA only, 33 bases that are in frame from base 1. V is cut by 4 bases and J by 8 bases, and the space between the germline ends is 8 bases. Via the germline V gene (reference sequence), CDR1 is SEHNR and CDR2 FQNEAQ. On the study overall, not on this receptor specifically: Because the CMV infection status of the donors was unknown, age-related changes in expanded clonotypes may potentially have been confounded. The long-lived group showed more naive CD4+ T cells, fewer expanded clones and increased TCR diversity than the aged group, suggesting age selection. A strong correlation was found between observed TCR beta diversity and the percentage of naive T cells measured by flow cytometry. Observed TCR beta diversity per million T cells fell roughly linearly with age, and a significant reduction was already apparent by age around 40. Conclusive comparison of naive and antigen-experienced compartments was prevented by the profiling of bulk unsorted PBMCs. Total diversity estimates from one million sequenced T cells were considered lower bounds and underestimates.

Library preparation used 5' RACE. The instrument given in TCRdb is Illumina HiSeq 2500. The second PCR ran for about 7 to 11 cycles and used a J-beta primer mix along with a sample-barcoded 5' primer. A unique molecular identifier was introduced onto each TCR beta cDNA molecule by a template-switch 5' adaptor carrying 12 random nucleotides. Each sample yielded at least 3 million CDR3-containing paired-end reads. All of the RNA was converted into first-strand cDNA using the Mint cDNA synthesis kit, with a TRBC-specific oligonucleotide serving as the primer. Following uracil-DNA glycosylase treatment, all cDNA underwent a first 18-cycle PCR with the universal primers M1SS and BC2_uni_R. The published analysis was carried out like this. For normalization, 1 million high-quality reads were randomly selected from each sample, with every read carrying a distinct molecular identifier. Reads with shared molecular identifiers were discarded instead of being binned into consensus sequences. CDR3 identification, clonotype clustering and error correction used MiTCR with a Q25 quality threshold and the strictest error-elimination algorithm. A nonparametric unseen species model with Euler transformation was used to estimate lower-bound total TCR beta diversity. Using fastp trimming at Q25 and MiXCR clonotype assembly, TCRdb reanalyzed the public sequencing data and kept in-frame beta chains. Merged by CDR3 protein, the rows form single entries marked with the most common genes and DNA. TCRdb assigned the V and J calls; the authors' analysis was not used. The sample contains about 1.6 million distinct CDR3 sequences, approximately 32% of them found a single time. The ten most abundant clones make up about 11% of the sample.

A remark on this clonotype: The antigen it recognizes is unknown. No clone much larger than this one lies a single base away; base qualities are absent.

The donors were under 40 Caucasian individuals from Russia, aged roughly 6 to 100 years, who were systemically healthy. Ten milliliters of peripheral blood were collected from each donor into EDTA-treated Vacutainer tubes. Ficoll-Paque density-gradient centrifugation was used to isolate PBMCs, with at least 6.5 million per sample. Trizol reagent was used to extract total RNA from the PBMCs, yielding at least 5 micrograms per sample. Naive CD45RAhigh/CD27high T cell percentages were measured by flow cytometry on a PBMC aliquot from every donor. The TCR sequence derives from a woman aged 30 to 39 in good health. Recombination linked TRBV7-9 to TRBJ1-1, with no confident D gene call. Material for sequencing was blood. The nucleotide sequence reads as follows: TGTGCCAGCAGCTCGTCACCCGAAGCTTTCTTT. It is translated as CASSSSPEAFF.